This TCR beta chain was documented in a study of molecular identifiers for immune sequencing clone quantification. General study results and limits: Effector cells had over 99% of their molecules in clones above 20 RNA copies, while naive cells had under 1%.

TCRdb independently ran MiXCR on the PCR reads; one entry per CDR3 protein. The sample lists around 460,000 distinct CDR3 sequences, roughly 24% seen once, with around 0.8% in the top ten. Germline loops: CDR1 SGDLS, CDR2 YYNGEE. The CDR3 spans 15 residues. Trimming pared 0 bases from V and 8 bases from J, leaving 12 bases between. The table lists this clonotype with a few counts. Its target is unknown. The sample consisted of naive CD8+ T cells from blood, with Jurkat cell RNA spiked in. Subset specified: FACS-sorted CD8+CD4-CCR7+CD45RA+ naive T cells. V usage is TRBV9 and J usage is TRBJ1-6; D call uncertain. The clonotype was recovered from a human donor in good health. Some libraries in this study had Jurkat cell RNA spiked in. CDR3 region: CASSVVGLEDSPLHF. For the CDR3, the DNA is TGTGCCAGCAGCGTAGTTGGACTAGAGGATTCACCCCTCCACTTT.